Listed below are T cell receptor beta chains from one sample, sequenced in a study of spatial heterogeneity in lung cancer. TCRdb called the 5' RACE reads again in MiXCR, with one record for every CDR3 protein. The sample lists about 100,000 distinct CDR3 sequences, 4.4% occurring once. Specimen: lung tumor tissue, collected at surgery. The source is a male donor with early-stage non-small cell lung cancer. Both conserved end residues are part of each CDR3. D genes are given only for firm matches. Clone size is shown for a subset of rows, as once, few, many or a class of expanded clone.

CDR3 DNA: TGTGCCAGCAGCCTGACAGGGGAGGGTGAGACCCAGTACTTC
CDR3 protein: CASSLTGEGETQYF
V gene: TRBV3-1
clone size: many
D gene: NA
J gene: TRBJ2-5

CDR3 DNA: TGTGCCAGCAATCCCCGGGGCATATATAGCAATCAGCCCCAGCATTTT
CDR3 protein: CASNPRGIYSNQPQHF
V gene: TRBV27
clone size: many
D gene: NA
J gene: TRBJ1-5

CDR3 DNA: TGCGCCAGCAGTGTCCATAGCAATCAGCCCCAGCATTTT
CDR3 protein: CASSVHSNQPQHF
V gene: TRBV10-2
clone size: many
D gene: NA
J gene: TRBJ1-5

CDR3 DNA: TGTGCCAGCAACCTCGGTCACGAGCAGTACTTC
CDR3 protein: CASNLGHEQYF
V gene: TRBV2
clone size: NA
D gene: NA
J gene: TRBJ2-7

CDR3 DNA: TGTGCCAGCAGCTTAAACTATAATTCACCCCTCCACTTT
CDR3 protein: CASSLNYNSPLHF
V gene: TRBV7-8
clone size: many
D gene: NA
J gene: TRBJ1-6

CDR3 DNA: TGTGCCAGCAGTCACCGGGACAGGGGTGAAAAACTGTTTTTT
CDR3 protein: CASSHRDRGEKLFF
V gene: TRBV27
clone size: many
D gene: TRBD1
J gene: TRBJ1-4

CDR3 DNA: TGCGCCAGCAGCCAAGAGATCGCGTACACTGAAGCTTTCTTT
CDR3 protein: CASSQEIAYTEAFF
V gene: TRBV4-1
clone size: many
D gene: NA
J gene: TRBJ1-1

CDR3 DNA: TGTGCCAGCAGCTTACCTGGGTTAATGTCTGAAGCTTTCTTT
CDR3 protein: CASSLPGLMSEAFF
V gene: TRBV7-2
clone size: many
D gene: NA
J gene: TRBJ1-1

CDR3 DNA: TGTGCCAGCAGCCAAGCGACAGGGTCGGTTTCACCCCTCCACTTT
CDR3 protein: CASSQATGSVSPLHF
V gene: TRBV6-5
clone size: many
D gene: TRBD1
J gene: TRBJ1-6

CDR3 DNA: TGTGCCAGCAGTGAAAAGCGGGGGACAGCTAGCACAGATACGCAGTATTTT
CDR3 protein: CASSEKRGTASTDTQYF
V gene: TRBV6-1
clone size: many
D gene: NA
J gene: TRBJ2-3

CDR3 DNA: TGTGCCAGCAGCCCCCCGAGGAACTACTATGGCTACACCTTC
CDR3 protein: CASSPPRNYYGYTF
V gene: TRBV7-9
clone size: many
D gene: NA
J gene: TRBJ1-2

CDR3 DNA: TGTGCCAGCAGCCACGGGACTAGCGGAGACTACGAGCAGTACTTC
CDR3 protein: CASSHGTSGDYEQYF
V gene: TRBV3-1
clone size: few
D gene: TRBD2
J gene: TRBJ2-7

CDR3 DNA: TGTGCCAGCTCACCAGCGAGACAGGGGGCGCCTGAGCAGTACTTC
CDR3 protein: CASSPARQGAPEQYF
V gene: TRBV18
clone size: NA
D gene: TRBD1
J gene: TRBJ2-7